This T cell receptor beta chain originates from a study of blood T cell repertoires in COVID-19. Background on the study: Sources were T cells, B-cell-depleted T cells, or PBMCs; the material itself was cDNA or gDNA.

Per the study methods: Amplified reference gene primers provided the basis for estimating nucleated cell counts. Assay used: immunoSEQ multiplex PCR; TCRdb lists only in-frame clones, some missing. V, J and clone size are taken as reported in that table, and D and trimming were inferred from the DNA itself. The table has over 70,000 clones, about 86% seen once. Sequenced: peripheral blood. The source is a human donor in a cohort sampled during active COVID-19.

CDR3 amino acids: CSASEPGTGEYEQYF. In DNA, the CDR3 is TGCAGTGCTAGTGAACCCGGGACAGGGGAATACGAGCAGTACTTC. This chain joins TRBV20-1 and TRBJ2-7; 10 nucleotides line up with TRBD1. There are 15 residues in the CDR3. Per the germline V gene, CDR1 is DFQATT and CDR2 is SNEGSKA (reference sequence). Trimming at V came to 3 bases and at J to 4 bases, leaving 9 bases not matched to a gene.